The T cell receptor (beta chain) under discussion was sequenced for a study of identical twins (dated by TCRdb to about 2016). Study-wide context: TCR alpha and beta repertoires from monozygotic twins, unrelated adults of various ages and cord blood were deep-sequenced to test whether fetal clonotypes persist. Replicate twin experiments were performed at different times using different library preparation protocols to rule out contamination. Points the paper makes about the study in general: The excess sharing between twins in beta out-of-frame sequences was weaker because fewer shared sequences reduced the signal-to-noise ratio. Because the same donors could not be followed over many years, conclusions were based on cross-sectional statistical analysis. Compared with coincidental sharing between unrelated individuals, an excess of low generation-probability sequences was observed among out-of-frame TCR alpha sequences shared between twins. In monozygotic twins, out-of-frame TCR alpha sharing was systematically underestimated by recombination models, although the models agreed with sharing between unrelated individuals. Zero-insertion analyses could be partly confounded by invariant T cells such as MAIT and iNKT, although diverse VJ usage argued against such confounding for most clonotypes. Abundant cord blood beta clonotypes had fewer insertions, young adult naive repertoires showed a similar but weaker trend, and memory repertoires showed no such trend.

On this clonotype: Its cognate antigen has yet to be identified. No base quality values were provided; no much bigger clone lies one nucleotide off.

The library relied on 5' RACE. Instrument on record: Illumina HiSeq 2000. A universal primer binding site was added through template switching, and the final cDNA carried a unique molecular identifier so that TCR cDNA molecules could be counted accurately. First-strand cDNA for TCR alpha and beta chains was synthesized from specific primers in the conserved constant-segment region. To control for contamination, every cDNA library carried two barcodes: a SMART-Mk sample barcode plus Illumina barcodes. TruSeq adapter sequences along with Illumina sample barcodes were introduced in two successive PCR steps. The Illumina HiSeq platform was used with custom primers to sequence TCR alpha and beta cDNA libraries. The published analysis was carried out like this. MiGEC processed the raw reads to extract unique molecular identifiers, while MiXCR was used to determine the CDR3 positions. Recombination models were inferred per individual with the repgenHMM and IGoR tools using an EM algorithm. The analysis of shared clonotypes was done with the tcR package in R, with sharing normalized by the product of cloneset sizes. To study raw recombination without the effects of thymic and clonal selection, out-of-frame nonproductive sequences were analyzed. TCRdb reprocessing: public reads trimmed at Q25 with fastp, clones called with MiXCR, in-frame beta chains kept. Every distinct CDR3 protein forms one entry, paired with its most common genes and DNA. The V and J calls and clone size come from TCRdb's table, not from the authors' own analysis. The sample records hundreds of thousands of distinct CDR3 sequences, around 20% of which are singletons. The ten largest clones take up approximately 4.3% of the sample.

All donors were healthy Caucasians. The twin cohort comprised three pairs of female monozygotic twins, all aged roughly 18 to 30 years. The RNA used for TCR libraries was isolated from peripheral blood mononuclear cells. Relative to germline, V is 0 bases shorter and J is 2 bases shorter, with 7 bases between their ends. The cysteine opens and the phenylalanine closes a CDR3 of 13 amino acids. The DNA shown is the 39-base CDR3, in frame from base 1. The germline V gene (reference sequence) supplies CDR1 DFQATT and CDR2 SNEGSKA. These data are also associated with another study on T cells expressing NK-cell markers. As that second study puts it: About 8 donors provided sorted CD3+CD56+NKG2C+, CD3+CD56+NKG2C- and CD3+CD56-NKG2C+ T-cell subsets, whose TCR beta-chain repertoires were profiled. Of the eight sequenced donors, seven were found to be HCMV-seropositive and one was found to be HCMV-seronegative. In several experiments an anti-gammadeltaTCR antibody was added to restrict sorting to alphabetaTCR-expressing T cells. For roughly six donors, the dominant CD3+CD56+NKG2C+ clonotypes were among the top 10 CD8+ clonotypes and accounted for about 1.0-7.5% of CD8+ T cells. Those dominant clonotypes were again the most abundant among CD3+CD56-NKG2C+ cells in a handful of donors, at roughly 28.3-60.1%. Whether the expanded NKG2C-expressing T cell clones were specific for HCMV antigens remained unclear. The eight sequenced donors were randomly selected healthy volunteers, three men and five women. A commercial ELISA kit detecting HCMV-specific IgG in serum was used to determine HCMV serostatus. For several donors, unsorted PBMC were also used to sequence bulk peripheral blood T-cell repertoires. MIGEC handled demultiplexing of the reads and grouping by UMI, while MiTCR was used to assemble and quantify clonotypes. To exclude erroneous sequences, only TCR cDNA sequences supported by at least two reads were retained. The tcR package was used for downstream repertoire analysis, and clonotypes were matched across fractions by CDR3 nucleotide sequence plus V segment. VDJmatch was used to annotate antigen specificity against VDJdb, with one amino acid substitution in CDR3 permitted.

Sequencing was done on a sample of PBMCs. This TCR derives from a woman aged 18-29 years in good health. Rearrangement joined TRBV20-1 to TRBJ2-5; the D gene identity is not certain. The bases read TGCAGTGCTAGAGAGATCGATCAAGAGACCCAGTACTTC. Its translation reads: CSAREIDQETQYF.